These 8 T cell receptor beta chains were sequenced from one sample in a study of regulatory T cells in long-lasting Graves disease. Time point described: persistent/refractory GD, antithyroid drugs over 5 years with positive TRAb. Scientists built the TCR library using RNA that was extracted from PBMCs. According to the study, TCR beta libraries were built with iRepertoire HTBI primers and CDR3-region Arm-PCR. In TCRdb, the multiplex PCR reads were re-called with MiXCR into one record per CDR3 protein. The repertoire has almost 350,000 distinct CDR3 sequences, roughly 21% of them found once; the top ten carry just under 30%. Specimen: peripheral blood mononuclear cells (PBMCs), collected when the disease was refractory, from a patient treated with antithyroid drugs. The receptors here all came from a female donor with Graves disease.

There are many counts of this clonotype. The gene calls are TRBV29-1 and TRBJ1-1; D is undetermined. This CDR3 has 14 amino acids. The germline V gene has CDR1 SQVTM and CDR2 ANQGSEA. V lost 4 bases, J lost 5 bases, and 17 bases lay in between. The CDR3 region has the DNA TGCAGCGTTGCGGTGGCGGGGTTTCGGACTGAAGCTTTCTTT. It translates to CSVAVAGFRTEAFF.

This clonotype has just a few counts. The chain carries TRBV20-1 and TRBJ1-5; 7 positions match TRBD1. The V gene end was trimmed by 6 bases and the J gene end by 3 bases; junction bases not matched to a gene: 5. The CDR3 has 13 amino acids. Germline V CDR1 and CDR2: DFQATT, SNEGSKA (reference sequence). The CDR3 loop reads CSAAGQSNQPQHF. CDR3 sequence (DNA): TGCAGTGCCGCGGGACAGTCCAATCAGCCCCAGCATTTT.

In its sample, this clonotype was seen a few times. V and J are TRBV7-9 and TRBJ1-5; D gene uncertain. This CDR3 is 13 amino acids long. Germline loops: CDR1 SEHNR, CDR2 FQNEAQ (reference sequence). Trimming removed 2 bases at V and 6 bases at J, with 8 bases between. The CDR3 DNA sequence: TGTGCCAGCAGCTTAACAAAAACTCAGCCCCAGCATTTT. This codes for CASSLTKTQPQHF.

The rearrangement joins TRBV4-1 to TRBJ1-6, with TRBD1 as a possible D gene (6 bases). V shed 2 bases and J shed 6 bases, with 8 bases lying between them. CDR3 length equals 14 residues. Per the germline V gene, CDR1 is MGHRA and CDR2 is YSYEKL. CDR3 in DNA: TGCGCCAGCAGCCAAAGCAGGGGTAATTCACCCCTCCACTTT. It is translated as CASSQSRGNSPLHF.

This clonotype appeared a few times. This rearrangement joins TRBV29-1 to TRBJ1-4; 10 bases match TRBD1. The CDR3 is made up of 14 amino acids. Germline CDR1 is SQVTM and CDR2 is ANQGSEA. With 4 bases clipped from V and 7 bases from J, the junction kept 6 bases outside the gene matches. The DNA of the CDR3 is TGCAGCGTTGGGGCGACAGGGGGCGGTGAAAAACTGTTTTTT. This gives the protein CSVGATGGGEKLFF. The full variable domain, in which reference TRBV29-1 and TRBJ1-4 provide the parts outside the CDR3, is SAVISQKPSRDICQRGTSLTIQCQVDSQVTMMFWYRQQPGQSLTLIATANQGSEATYESGFVIDKFPISRPNLTFSTLTVSNMSPEDSSIYLCSVGATGGGEKLFFGSGTQLSVL.

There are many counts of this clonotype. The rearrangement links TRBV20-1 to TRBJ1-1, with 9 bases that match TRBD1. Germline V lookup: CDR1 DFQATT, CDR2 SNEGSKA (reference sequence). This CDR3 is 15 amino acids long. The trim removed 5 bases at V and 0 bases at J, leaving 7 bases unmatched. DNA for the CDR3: TGCAGTGCTTTCGGACAGGGGAGTATGAACACTGAAGCTTTCTTT. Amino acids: CSAFGQGSMNTEAFF.

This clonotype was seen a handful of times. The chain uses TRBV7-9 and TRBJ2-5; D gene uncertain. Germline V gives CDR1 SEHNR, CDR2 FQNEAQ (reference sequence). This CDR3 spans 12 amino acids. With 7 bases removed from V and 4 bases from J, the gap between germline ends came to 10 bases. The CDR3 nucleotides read TGTGCCAGCACCTCCCCAACAGAGACCCAGTACTTC. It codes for CASTSPTETQYF.

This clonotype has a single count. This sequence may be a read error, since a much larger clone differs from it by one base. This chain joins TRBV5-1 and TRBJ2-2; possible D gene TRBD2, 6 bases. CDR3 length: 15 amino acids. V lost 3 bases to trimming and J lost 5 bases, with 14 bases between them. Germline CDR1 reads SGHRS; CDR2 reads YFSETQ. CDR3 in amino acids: CASSSDGGVTGELFF. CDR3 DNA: TGCGCCAGCAGCTCGGATGGCGGGGTGACCGGGGAGCTGTTTTTT.